The 27 T cell receptor beta chains reported below all come from one sample, sequenced in a study of shared clonotypes between healthy human individuals. TCRdb keeps only in-frame clones here, not all; method: immunoSEQ multiplex PCR. Among 2 million to 2.5 million clones, approximately 90% were seen once, and the ten largest hold 0.37%. The specimen sequenced was naive CD4+ T cells from PBMCs. Subset meaning: CD45RA+ positively selected. The receptors were sampled from a man younger than 35 in good health. Some clones in this sample may be carry-over from other donors' samples.

V usage is TRBV6-1 and J usage is TRBJ2-3; maybe TRBD1 (6 bases). Germline loops: CDR1 MNHNS, CDR2 SASEGT. V was trimmed by 2 bases and J by 2 bases, leaving 14 bases between them. This CDR3 spans 16 amino acids. CDR3 region: CASSETDRTYTDTQYF. The CDR3 DNA follows: TGTGCCAGCAGTGAAACCGACAGGACATACACAGATACGCAGTATTTT.

The chain links TRBV19 to TRBJ2-2; unclear D gene. This CDR3 comprises 14 residues. V lost 5 bases and J lost 4, with 11 bases in between. Germline CDR1 is LNHDA and CDR2 is SQIVND (reference sequence). For the CDR3, the DNA is TGTGCCAGTAGTTATATCCAGGTCACCGGGGAGCTGTTTTTT. Translation gives CASSYIQVTGELFF.

The chain uses TRBV27 and TRBJ2-2; D is unresolved. The CDR3 runs to 15 residues. Per germline, CDR1 MNHEY and CDR2 SMNVEV (reference sequence). V shed 4 bases and J shed 6 bases, with 15 bases lying between them. CDR3 region: CASSSPPRGSGELFF. CDR3 nucleotides: TGTGCCAGCAGTTCCCCGCCGCGTGGTTCCGGGGAGCTGTTTTTT.

The chain has TRBV30 and TRBJ2-7, with 11 bases fitting TRBD1. The germline V gene has CDR1 GTSNPN and CDR2 SVGIG (reference sequence). The trim removed 3 bases at V and 4 bases at J, leaving 8 bases unmatched. The CDR3 is 15 amino acids. The CDR3 region has the DNA TGTGCCTGGAGCCACCGGGGACAGGGGGAGTACGAGCAGTACTTC. This sequence encodes CAWSHRGQGEYEQYF.

The CDR3 spells CASRTGLAGDEQYF. The CDR3 region has the DNA TGCGCCAGCAGGACCGGACTAGCGGGAGACGAGCAGTACTTC. J is TRBJ2-7 and V is TRBV5-1; 13 bases match TRBD2. The CDR3 has 14 amino acids. In germline, CDR1 is SGHRS, CDR2 YFSETQ. V shed 5 bases and J 5 bases; nucleotides not matched to a gene: 4.

Turning to this clone: Other DNA sequences in the sample encode the same CDR3. The chain couples TRBV7-9 to TRBJ2-7; D perhaps matches TRBD2 (6 bases). Trimming removed 5 bases from V and 2 bases from J, with 7 bases in between. The CDR3 is made up of 12 amino acids. Germline V gene lookup returns CDR1 SEHNR and CDR2 FQNEAQ (reference sequence). The CDR3 protein is CASSPGAYEQYF. Here the CDR3 DNA reads TGTGCCAGCAGCCCGGGGGCCTACGAGCAGTACTTC. The whole variable domain, remainder taken from reference TRBV7-9 and TRBJ2-7, is DTGVSQNPRHKITKRGQNVTFRCDPISEHNRLYWYRQTLGQGPEFLTYFQNEAQLEKSRLLSDRFSAERPKGSFSTLEIQRTEQGDSAMYLCASSPGAYEQYFGPGTRLTVT.

This clone was seen just once. The rearrangement joins TRBV6-1 to TRBJ1-1; D unresolved. Germline CDR1 MNHNS, CDR2 SASEGT. This CDR3 is 15 amino acids long. Between the trimmed V and J ends, which lost 8 bases and 1 base, there was a span of 17 bases. CDR3 sequence: CASPTPLFANTEAFF. CDR3 nucleotides: TGTGCCAGCCCGACCCCCTTATTTGCGAACACTGAAGCTTTCTTT.

Comments on this clone: The sample contains more than one DNA sequence encoding this CDR3. The V gene is TRBV10-3, the J gene TRBJ1-1; 8 bases match TRBD1. Per the germline V gene, CDR1 is ENHRY and CDR2 is SYGVKD. The length of the CDR3 is 14 residues. J lost 1 base, V lost 6 bases, and 4 bases had no gene match. The CDR3 protein is CAIRGGTGNTEAFF. For the CDR3, the DNA is TGTGCCATCAGGGGAGGGACAGGGAACACTGAAGCTTTCTTT.

The V gene is TRBV7-9, the J gene TRBJ2-3; the match to TRBD2 covers 14 bases. J was trimmed by 3 bases and V by 5 bases; bases with no gene match: 4. This CDR3 region has 16 residues. The germline V gene encodes CDR1 SEHNR and CDR2 FQNEAQ (reference sequence). The chain's CDR3 is CASSPRTSGRTDTQYF. The CDR3 DNA sequence: TGTGCCAGCAGCCCCCGGACTAGCGGGAGGACAGATACGCAGTATTTT.

The chain combines TRBV15 with TRBJ2-3; TRBD2 aligns across 7 bases. Germline V gene data show CDR1 as LNHNV and CDR2 as YYDKDF (reference sequence). With 0 bases clipped from V and 2 bases from J, the junction kept 5 bases outside the gene matches. The CDR3 is 16 residues long. The DNA of the CDR3 is TGTGCCACCAGCAGAGATCGGGGGGTTAACACAGATACGCAGTATTTT. Translated, it gives CATSRDRGVNTDTQYF.

The J gene is TRBJ1-2, the V gene TRBV10-1; possibly TRBD1 for D (6 bases). V was shortened by 6 bases and J by 6 bases, with 26 bases between the two germline ends. This CDR3 comprises 17 residues. Germline CDR1 WNHNN, CDR2 SYGVQD (reference sequence). The CDR3 loop is CASRQRPRGQPAHGYTF. CDR3 nucleotide sequence: TGCGCCAGCAGGCAAAGGCCCAGAGGACAGCCGGCCCATGGCTACACCTTC.

The rearrangement joins TRBV2 to TRBJ2-2; 7 bases fit TRBD1. V gave up 4 bases and J gave up 6 bases; unmatched junction bases: 8. CDR1 and CDR2 from the germline V gene are SNHLY and FYNNEI. The CDR3 has 15 amino acids. In nucleotides, the CDR3 is TGTGCCAGCAGTGGAACAGGGGTTAAGCCCGGGGAGCTGTTTTTT. Encoded protein: CASSGTGVKPGELFF.

J is TRBJ2-2 and V is TRBV28, with 12 bases aligning to TRBD2. Germline loops: CDR1 MDHEN, CDR2 SYDVKM. V lost 1 base to trimming and J lost 0 bases; unmatched junction nucleotides: 6. This CDR3 spans 19 amino acids. CDR3 DNA sequence: TGTGCCAGCAGTTTATCAGGACTAGCGGGACCCGCGAACACCGGGGAGCTGTTTTTT. It encodes CASSLSGLAGPANTGELFF.

This clone was recorded only once. The gene calls are TRBV11-2 and TRBJ2-1; the D gene is possibly TRBD1 (6 bases). CDR1 is SGHAT, CDR2 FQNNGV, per germline. V lost 1 base and J 2 bases, leaving 18 bases between the germline ends. This CDR3 spans 18 amino acids. The CDR3 DNA is TGTGCCAGCAGCTTAGTTCTGGCCGGGACACAGACCTACAATGAGCAGTTCTTC. Its translation: CASSLVLAGTQTYNEQFF.

This clone was seen once. The chain joins TRBV27 to TRBJ1-1; D gene ambiguous. CDR3 length equals 15 residues. Trimming took 0 bases from V and 2 from J, leaving 10 bases between them. Germline V lookup: CDR1 MNHEY, CDR2 SMNVEV (reference sequence). CDR3 residues: CASSLSPLLNTEAFF. Written as DNA, the CDR3 is TGTGCCAGCAGTTTATCTCCCCTACTCAACACTGAAGCTTTCTTT.

This clone was observed a handful of times. Other DNA sequences of this sample code for an identical CDR3. The chain carries TRBV5-1 and TRBJ1-1, with no clear D. This CDR3 region has 13 residues. Germline CDR1 reads SGHRS; CDR2 reads YFSETQ. With 3 bases removed from V and 2 bases from J, the gap between germline ends came to 8 bases. In DNA, the CDR3 is TGCGCCAGCAGCTCGGGAACCAACACTGAAGCTTTCTTT. It codes for CASSSGTNTEAFF.

Concerning this clone: At one end the junction does not follow the germline gene, possibly because of a read error. The CDR3 DNA reads TGTGCCAGCAATTTAGGACGAGAAAATCAGCCCCAGCATTTT. Encoded protein: CASNLGRENQPQHF. The rearrangement joins TRBV27 to TRBJ1-5; D not certain. Germline V CDR1 and CDR2: MNHEY, SMNVEV (reference sequence). The length of the CDR3 is 14 residues.

V usage is TRBV10-3 and J usage is TRBJ1-1, with D hard to call. Germline loops: CDR1 ENHRY, CDR2 SYGVKD. The ends were cut back, 6 bases at V and 1 base at J, with 15 bases in the middle. The CDR3 has 15 residues. In DNA, the CDR3 is TGTGCCATCAGGCGGACGAACGCGGGGAACACTGAAGCTTTCTTT. Residues: CAIRRTNAGNTEAFF.

As concerns this clone: Other nucleotide sequences from this sample produce the same CDR3. The chain employs TRBV29-1 and TRBJ1-3; D not certain. The CDR3 runs to 12 residues. The V gene lost 0 bases and the J gene lost 0 bases, with 0 bases spanning the gap. Germline CDR1 and CDR2: SQVTM and ANQGSEA. The CDR3 here is CSVEDSGNTIYF. For the CDR3, the DNA is TGCAGCGTTGAAGACTCTGGAAACACCATATATTTT.

This rearrangement joins TRBV5-4 to TRBJ1-1, with 7 positions matching TRBD1. In germline, CDR1 is SGHNT, CDR2 YYREEE (reference sequence). This CDR3 spans 15 amino acids. Losses at the gene ends were 0 bases for V and 7 bases for J; bases not matched to a gene: 9. DNA of the CDR3: TGTGCCAGCAGCTTGGAGGGCCGACAGGGAAATGAAGCTTTCTTT. It is translated as CASSLEGRQGNEAFF.

This sequence joins TRBV5-1 and TRBJ2-1, with a tentative D call TRBD2 (5 bases). The CDR3 covers 15 residues. V lost 4 bases and J 3 bases, leaving 14 bases between the germline ends. Germline-derived CDR1 and CDR2 are SGHRS and YFSETQ. As DNA, the CDR3 is TGCGCCAGCAGCCACGGTGTCGGGATCTACAATGAGCAGTTCTTC. Amino acids: CASSHGVGIYNEQFF.

The V call is TRBV11-2, the J call TRBJ2-3, with D perhaps TRBD1 (5 bases). CDR3 size: 14 residues. Looked up from germline, CDR1 is SGHAT and CDR2 is FQNNGV. V shed 5 bases and J shed 4 bases, with 13 bases lying between them. CDR3 protein: CASSPSKGADTQYF. Here the CDR3 DNA reads TGTGCCAGCAGCCCATCCAAAGGGGCAGATACGCAGTATTTT.

This chain links TRBV2 with TRBJ2-5; maybe TRBD2 (6 bases). V dropped 8 bases and J dropped 5 bases, with 18 bases sitting between them. Germline CDR1 is SNHLY and CDR2 is FYNNEI. CDR3 size: 14 residues. CDR3 DNA: TGTGCCAGCGGCGCTAGCGCCGAGCCTGAGACCCAGTACTTC. Protein: CASGASAEPETQYF.

Comments on this clone: This CDR3 is also generated by other DNA sequences in the sample. The chain joins TRBV5-1 to TRBJ1-1; a weak D match, TRBD1 (6 bases). Germline V gives CDR1 SGHRS, CDR2 YFSETQ. This CDR3 is 14 amino acids long. V shed 0 bases and J shed 0 bases, with 6 bases lying between them. The CDR3 spells CASSLGTVNTEAFF. The CDR3 DNA sequence: TGCGCCAGCAGCTTGGGGACAGTGAACACTGAAGCTTTCTTT.

J is TRBJ2-3 and V is TRBV9, with TRBD2 identical over 11 bases. The V segment lost 3 bases and the J segment 1 base; nucleotides outside the gene matches: 4. The CDR3 totals 16 residues. CDR1 and CDR2 from the germline V gene are SGDLS and YYNGEE. CDR3 residues: CASSAMGLAGTDTQYF. In DNA form, the CDR3 reads TGTGCCAGCAGCGCCATGGGACTAGCGGGCACAGATACGCAGTATTTT.

The chain carries TRBV18 and TRBJ2-1; D possibly uses TRBD1 or TRBD2 (5 bases each). Trimming pared 2 bases from V and 5 bases from J, leaving 16 bases between. CDR3 length equals 16 residues. The V gene's germline CDR1 is KGHSH and CDR2 LQKENI. The CDR3 DNA reads TGTGCCAGCTCACCATTTCTAGCTGGGGCCGACAATGAGCAGTTCTTC. It encodes CASSPFLAGADNEQFF.

On this clone itself: The same CDR3 can be traced to other DNA sequences in this sample. The rearrangement uses TRBV7-9 and TRBJ1-4; the D is unclear. Germline V gene data show CDR1 as SEHNR and CDR2 as FQNEAQ (reference sequence). Between the trimmed V and J ends, which lost 2 bases and 0 bases, there was a span of 4 bases. The length of the CDR3 is 14 residues. CDR3 in DNA: TGTGCCAGCAGCTTAAGAGCAACTAATGAAAAACTGTTTTTT. Residues: CASSLRATNEKLFF.